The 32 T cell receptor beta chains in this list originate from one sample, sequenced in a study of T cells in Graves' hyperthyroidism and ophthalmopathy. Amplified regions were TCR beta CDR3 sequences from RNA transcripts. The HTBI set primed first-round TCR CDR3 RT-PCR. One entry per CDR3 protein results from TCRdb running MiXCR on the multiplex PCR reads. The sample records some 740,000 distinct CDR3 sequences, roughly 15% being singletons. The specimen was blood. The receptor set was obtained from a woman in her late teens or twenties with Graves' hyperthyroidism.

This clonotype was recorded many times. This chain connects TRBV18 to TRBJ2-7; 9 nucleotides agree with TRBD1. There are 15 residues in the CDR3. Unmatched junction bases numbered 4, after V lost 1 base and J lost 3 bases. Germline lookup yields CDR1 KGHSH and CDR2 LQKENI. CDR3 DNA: TGTGCCAGCTCACCACAACCGGGACAGGGCTACGAGCAGTACTTC. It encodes CASSPQPGQGYEQYF.

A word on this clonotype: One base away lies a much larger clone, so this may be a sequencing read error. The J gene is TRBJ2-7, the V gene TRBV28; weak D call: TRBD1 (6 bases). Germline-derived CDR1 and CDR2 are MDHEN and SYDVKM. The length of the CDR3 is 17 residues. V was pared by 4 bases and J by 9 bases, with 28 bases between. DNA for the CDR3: TGTGCCAGCAGTTCCACCTCCTACCGGGACATTGGTTTCGGGCAGTACTTC. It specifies CASSSTSYRDIGFGQYF.

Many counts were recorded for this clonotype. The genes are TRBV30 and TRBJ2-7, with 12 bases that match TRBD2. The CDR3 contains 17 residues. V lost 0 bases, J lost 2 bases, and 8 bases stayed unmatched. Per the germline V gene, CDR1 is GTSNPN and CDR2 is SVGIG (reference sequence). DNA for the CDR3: TGTGCCTGGAGTGTTCGGACTAGCGGGACTACAACCTACGAGCAGTACTTC. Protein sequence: CAWSVRTSGTTTYEQYF.

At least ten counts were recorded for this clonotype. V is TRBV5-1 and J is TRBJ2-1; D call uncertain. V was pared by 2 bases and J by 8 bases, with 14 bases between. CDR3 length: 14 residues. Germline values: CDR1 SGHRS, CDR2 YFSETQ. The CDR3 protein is CASSLGPAGDEQFF. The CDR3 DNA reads TGCGCCAGCAGCTTAGGTCCGGCCGGAGATGAGCAGTTCTTC.

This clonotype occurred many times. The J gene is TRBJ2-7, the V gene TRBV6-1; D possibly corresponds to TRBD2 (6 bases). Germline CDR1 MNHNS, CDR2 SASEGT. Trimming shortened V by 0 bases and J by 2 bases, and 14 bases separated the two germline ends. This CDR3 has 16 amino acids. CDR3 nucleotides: TGTGCCAGCAGTGAAGCCCCACCGGGACTCCCCTACGAGCAGTACTTC. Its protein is CASSEAPPGLPYEQYF.

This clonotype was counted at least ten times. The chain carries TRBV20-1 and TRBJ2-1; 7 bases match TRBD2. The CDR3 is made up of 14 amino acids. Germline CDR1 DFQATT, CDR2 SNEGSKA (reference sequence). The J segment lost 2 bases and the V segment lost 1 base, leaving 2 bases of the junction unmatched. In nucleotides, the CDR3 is TGCAGTGCTAGAGGTGCGGGAGCCTACAATGAGCAGTTCTTC. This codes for CSARGAGAYNEQFF.

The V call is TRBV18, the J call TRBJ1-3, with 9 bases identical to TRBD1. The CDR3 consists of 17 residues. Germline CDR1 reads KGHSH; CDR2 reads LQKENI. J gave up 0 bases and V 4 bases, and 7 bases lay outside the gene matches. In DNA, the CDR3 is TGTGCCAGCTCACGACTACAGGGGGCAGACTCTGGAAACACCATATATTTT. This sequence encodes CASSRLQGADSGNTIYF.

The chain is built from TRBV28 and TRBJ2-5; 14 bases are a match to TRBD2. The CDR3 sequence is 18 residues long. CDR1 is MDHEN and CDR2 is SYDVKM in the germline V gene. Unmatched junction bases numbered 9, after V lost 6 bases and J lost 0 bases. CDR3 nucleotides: TGTGCCAGCAGGGTCCCGGGACTAGCGGGAGCGAACCAAGAGACCCAGTACTTC. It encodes CASRVPGLAGANQETQYF. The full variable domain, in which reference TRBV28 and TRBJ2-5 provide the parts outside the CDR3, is DVKVTQSSRYLVKRTGEKVFLECVQDMDHENMFWYRQDPGLGLRLIYFSYDVKMKEKGDIPEGYSVSREKKERFSLILESASTNQTSMYLCASRVPGLAGANQETQYFGPGTRLLVL.

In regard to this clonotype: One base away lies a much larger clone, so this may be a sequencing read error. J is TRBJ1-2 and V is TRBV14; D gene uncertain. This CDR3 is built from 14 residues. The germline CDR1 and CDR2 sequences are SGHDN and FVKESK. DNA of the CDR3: TGTGCCAGCAGCCAAGTTCACGGGCACTATGGCCACACCTTC. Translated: CASSQVHGHYGHTF.

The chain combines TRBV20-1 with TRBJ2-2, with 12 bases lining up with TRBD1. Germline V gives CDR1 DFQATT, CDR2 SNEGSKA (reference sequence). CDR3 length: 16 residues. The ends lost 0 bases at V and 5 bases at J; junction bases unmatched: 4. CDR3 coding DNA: TGCAGTGCTAGAGAAGGGACAGGGGGCTGGACCGGGGAGCTGTTTTTT. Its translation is CSAREGTGGWTGELFF.

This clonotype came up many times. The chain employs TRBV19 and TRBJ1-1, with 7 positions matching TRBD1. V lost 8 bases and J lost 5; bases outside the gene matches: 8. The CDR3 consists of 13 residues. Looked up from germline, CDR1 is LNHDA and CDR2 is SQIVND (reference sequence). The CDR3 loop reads CASSRQGRTEAFF. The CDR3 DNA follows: TGTGCCAGTTCCAGACAGGGTAGAACTGAAGCTTTCTTT.

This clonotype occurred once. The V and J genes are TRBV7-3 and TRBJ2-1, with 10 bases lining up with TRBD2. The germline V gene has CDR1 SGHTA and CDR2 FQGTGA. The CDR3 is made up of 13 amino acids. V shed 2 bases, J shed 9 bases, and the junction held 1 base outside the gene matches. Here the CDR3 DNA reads TGTGCCAGCAGCTTACTAGCGGGAGCTGAGCAGTTCTTC. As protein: CASSLLAGAEQFF.

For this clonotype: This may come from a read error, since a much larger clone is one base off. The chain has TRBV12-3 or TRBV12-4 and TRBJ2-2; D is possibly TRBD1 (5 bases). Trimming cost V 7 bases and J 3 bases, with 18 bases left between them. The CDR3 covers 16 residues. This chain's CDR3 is CASILTRTRYTGELFF. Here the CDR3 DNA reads TGTGCCAGCATCCTTACCAGGACACGTTACACCGGGGAGCTGTTTTTT.

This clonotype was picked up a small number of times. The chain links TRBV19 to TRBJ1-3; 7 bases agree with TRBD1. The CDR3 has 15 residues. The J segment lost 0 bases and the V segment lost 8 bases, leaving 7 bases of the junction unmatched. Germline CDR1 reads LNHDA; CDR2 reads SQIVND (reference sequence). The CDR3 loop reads CASGRNRGSGNTIYF. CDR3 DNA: TGTGCCAGTGGGCGGAACAGGGGCTCTGGAAACACCATATATTTT. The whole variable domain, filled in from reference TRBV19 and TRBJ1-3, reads DGGITQSPKYLFRKEGQNVTLSCEQNLNHDAMYWYRQDPGQGLRLIYYSQIVNDFQKGDIAEGYSVSREKKESFPLTVTSAQKNPTAFYLCASGRNRGSGNTIYFGEGSWLTVV.

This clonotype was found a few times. The CDR3 DNA sequence: TGCGCCAGCAGCCCCTTTTGGGGACAGAGCAATCAGCCCCAGCATTTT. This sequence encodes CASSPFWGQSNQPQHF. This chain joins TRBV4-1 and TRBJ1-5, with 7 bases matching TRBD1. Per the germline V gene, CDR1 is MGHRA and CDR2 is YSYEKL. The CDR3 sequence is 16 residues long. Trimming took 4 bases from V and 1 from J; bases not matched to a gene: 7.

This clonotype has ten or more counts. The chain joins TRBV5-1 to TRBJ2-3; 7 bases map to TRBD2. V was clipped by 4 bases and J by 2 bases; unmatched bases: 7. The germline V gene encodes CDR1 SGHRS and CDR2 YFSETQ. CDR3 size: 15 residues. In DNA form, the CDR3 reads TGCGCCAGCAGCCCCCCTAGCGGACACACAGATACGCAGTATTTT. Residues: CASSPPSGHTDTQYF.

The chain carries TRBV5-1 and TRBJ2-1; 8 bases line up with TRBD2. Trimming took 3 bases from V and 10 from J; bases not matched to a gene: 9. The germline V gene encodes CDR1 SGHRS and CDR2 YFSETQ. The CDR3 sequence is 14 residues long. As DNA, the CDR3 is TGCGCCAGCAGCTCACTAGCGGAGGGGGGGGAGCAGTTCTTC. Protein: CASSSLAEGGEQFF.

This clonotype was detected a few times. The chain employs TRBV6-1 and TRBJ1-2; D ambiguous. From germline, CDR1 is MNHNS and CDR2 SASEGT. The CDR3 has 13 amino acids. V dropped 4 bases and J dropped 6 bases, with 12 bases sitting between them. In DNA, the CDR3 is TGTGCCAGCAGTGGAGTGCTAGCGAATGGCTACACCTTC. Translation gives CASSGVLANGYTF.

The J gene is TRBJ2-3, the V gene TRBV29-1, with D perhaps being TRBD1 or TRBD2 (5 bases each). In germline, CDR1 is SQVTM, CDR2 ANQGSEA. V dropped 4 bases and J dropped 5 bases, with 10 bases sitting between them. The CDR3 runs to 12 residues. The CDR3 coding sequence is TGCAGCGTTGTGGGGACGGGAGATACGCAGTATTTT. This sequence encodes CSVVGTGDTQYF.

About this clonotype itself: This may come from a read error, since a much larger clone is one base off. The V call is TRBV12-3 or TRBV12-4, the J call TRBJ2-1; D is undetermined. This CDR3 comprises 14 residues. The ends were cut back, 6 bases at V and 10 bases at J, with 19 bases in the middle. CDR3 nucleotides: TGTGCCAGCAGCCTCACCCAGCCCGGGTACGAGCAGTTCTTC. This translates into CASSLTQPGYEQFF.

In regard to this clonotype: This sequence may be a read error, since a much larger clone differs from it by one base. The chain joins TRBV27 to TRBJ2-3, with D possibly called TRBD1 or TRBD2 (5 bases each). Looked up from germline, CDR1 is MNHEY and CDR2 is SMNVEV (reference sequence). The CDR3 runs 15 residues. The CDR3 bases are TGTGTCAGCAGATCCGGGACCAGGGACGCAGATACGCAGTATTTT. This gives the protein CVSRSGTRDADTQYF.

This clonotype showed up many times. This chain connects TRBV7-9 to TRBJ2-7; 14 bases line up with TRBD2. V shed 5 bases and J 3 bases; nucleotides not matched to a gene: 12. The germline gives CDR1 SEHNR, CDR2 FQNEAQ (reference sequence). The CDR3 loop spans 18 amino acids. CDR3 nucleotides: TGTGCCAGCAGCACTGGCCGCGGGACTAGCGGGAGTCGCTACGAGCAGTACTTC. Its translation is CASSTGRGTSGSRYEQYF.

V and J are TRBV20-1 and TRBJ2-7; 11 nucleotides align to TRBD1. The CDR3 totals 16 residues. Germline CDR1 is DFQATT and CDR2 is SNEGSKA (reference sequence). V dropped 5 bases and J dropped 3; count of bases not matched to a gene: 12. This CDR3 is CSAQDRGLDLLYEQYF. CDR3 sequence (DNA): TGCAGTGCTCAGGACAGGGGGCTAGATCTGCTCTACGAGCAGTACTTC.

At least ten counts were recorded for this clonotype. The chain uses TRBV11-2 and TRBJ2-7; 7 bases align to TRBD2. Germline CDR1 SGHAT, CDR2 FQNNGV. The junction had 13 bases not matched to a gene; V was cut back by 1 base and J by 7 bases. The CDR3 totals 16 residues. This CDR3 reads CASSLVVWRETFEQYF. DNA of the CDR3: TGTGCCAGCAGCTTAGTGGTTTGGCGGGAGACATTTGAGCAGTACTTC.

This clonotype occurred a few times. This CDR3 reads CASSHLSSGSVYGYTF. The CDR3 coding sequence is TGCGCCAGCAGCCACCTTAGCAGCGGCAGTGTCTATGGCTACACCTTC. The chain employs TRBV4-3 and TRBJ1-2; D not certain. Trimming shortened V by 3 bases and J by 4 bases, and 18 bases separated the two germline ends. This CDR3 contains 16 residues. Germline V lookup: CDR1 LGHNA, CDR2 YSLEER.

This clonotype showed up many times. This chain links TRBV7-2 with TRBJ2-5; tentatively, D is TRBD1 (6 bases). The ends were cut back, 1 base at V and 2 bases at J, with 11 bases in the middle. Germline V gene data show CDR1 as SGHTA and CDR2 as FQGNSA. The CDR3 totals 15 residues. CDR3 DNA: TGTGCCAGCAGCTTAGTGGGGACAAGGCAAGAGACCCAGTACTTC. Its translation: CASSLVGTRQETQYF.

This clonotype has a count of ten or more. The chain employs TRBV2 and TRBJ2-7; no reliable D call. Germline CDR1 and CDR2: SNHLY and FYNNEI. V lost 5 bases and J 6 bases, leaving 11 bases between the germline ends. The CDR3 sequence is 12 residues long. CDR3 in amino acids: CASSREVSEQYF. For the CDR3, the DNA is TGTGCCAGCAGTAGGGAAGTAAGCGAGCAGTACTTC. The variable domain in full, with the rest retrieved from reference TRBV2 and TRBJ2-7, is EPEVTQTPSHQVTQMGQEVILRCVPISNHLYFYWYRQILGQKVEFLVSFYNNEISEKSEIFDDQFSVERPDGSNFTLKIRSTKLEDSAMYFCASSREVSEQYFGPGTRLTVT.

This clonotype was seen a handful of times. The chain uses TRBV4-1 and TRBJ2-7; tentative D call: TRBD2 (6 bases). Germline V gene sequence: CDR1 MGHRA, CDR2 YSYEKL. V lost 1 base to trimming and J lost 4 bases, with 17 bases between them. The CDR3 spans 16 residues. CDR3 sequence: CASSQGLAGRQYEQYF. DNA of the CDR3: TGCGCCAGCAGCCAAGGACTGGCGGGAAGACAGTACGAGCAGTACTTC.

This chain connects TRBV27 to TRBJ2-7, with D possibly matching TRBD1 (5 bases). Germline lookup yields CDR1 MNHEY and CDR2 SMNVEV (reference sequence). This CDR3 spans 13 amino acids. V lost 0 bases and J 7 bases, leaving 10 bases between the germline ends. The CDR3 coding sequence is TGTGCCAGCAGTTTATCAGGGGCTTCGGAGCAGTACTTC. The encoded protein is CASSLSGASEQYF.

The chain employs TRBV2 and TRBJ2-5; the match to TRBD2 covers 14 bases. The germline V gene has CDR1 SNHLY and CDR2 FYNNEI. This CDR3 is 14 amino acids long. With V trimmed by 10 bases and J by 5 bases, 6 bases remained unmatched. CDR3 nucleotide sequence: TGTGCCAAGACTAGCGGGAGGGCCCGGGAGACCCAGTACTTC. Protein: CAKTSGRARETQYF. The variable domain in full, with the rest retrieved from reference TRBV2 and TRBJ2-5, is EPEVTQTPSHQVTQMGQEVILRCVPISNHLYFYWYRQILGQKVEFLVSFYNNEISEKSEIFDDQFSVERPDGSNFTLKIRSTKLEDSAMYFCAKTSGRARETQYFGPGTRLLVL.

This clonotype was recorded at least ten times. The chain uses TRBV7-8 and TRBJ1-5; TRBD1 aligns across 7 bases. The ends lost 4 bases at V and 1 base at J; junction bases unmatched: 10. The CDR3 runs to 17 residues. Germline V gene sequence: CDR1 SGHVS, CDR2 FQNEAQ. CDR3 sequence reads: CASSSWTGSRSNQPQHF. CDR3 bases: TGTGCCAGCAGCTCATGGACAGGTTCAAGGAGCAATCAGCCCCAGCATTTT.

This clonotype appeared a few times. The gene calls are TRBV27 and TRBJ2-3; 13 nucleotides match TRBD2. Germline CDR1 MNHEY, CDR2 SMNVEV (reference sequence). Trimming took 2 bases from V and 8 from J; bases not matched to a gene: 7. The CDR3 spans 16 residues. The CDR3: CASSLRGLAGVSTQYF. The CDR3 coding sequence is TGTGCCAGCAGTTTACGCGGACTAGCGGGAGTCTCTACGCAGTATTTT.